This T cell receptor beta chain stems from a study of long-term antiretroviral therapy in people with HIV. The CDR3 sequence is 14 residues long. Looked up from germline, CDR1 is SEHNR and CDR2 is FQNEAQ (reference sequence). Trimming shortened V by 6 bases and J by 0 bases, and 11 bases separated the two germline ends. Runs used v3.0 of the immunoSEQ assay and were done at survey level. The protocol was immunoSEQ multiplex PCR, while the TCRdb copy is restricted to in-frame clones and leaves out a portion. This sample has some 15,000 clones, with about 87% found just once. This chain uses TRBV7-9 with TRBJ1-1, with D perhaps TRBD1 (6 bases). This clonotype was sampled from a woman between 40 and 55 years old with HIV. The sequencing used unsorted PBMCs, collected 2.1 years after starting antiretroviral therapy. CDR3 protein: CASRPTGMNTEAFF. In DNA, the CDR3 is TGTGCCAGCAGACCGACAGGTATGAACACTGAAGCTTTCTTT.